The rows below give T cell receptor beta chains drawn from one sample of a study of T cell repertoires in aging, cancer and after chemotherapy. One entry per CDR3 protein, called by TCRdb with MiXCR from the multiplex PCR reads. The data contain approximately 1,300 distinct CDR3 sequences, 26% of them singletons. Sequencing used blood. All receptors come from a human donor with a blood cancer. CDR3s include the opening cysteine and the closing phenylalanine or tryptophan. D genes are given only for firm matches. A clone size is listed for some rows: how often the clone was seen (once, few, many), or a class if it is expanded.

.,TRBD2,TRBV19,TRBJ2-1,CASSSIAGGYNEQFF,TGTGCCAGTAGTTCGATAGCGGGGGGATACAATGAGCAGTTCTTC
.,TRBD2,TRBV12-5,TRBJ2-1,CASGKAGAAFF,TGTGCTAGTGGTAAAGCGGGGGCCGCGTTCTTC
medium-sized,.,TRBV15,TRBJ1-5,CATSRDSSNQPQHF,TGTGCCACCAGCAGAGATTCCAGCAATCAGCCCCAGCATTTT
.,.,TRBV7-9,TRBJ2-7,CASSLGEREQYF,TGTGCCAGCAGCTTAGGAGAGAGAGAGCAGTACTTC
large,.,TRBV6-1,TRBJ2-3,CASKKDHGSDTQYF,TGTGCCAGCAAGAAGGACCATGGGTCAGATACGCAGTATTTT
.,TRBD1,TRBV28,TRBJ1-6,CASRDRSSPLHF,TGTGCCAGCCGGGACAGGAGTTCACCCCTCCACTTT
.,TRBD1,TRBV5-4,TRBJ2-2,CASSPGQGGTGELFF,TGTGCCAGCAGCCCGGGACAGGGAGGCACCGGGGAGCTGTTTTTT
.,.,TRBV12-3/TRBV12-4,TRBJ1-5,CASNWRANQPQHF,TGTGCCAGCAACTGGCGTGCTAATCAGCCCCAGCATTTT
.,.,TRBV5-1,TRBJ1-5,CASRSVAGSNQPQHF,TGCGCCAGCAGATCGGTCGCGGGGAGCAATCAGCCCCAGCATTTT
medium-sized,.,TRBV12-3/TRBV12-4,TRBJ2-1,CASSAYNEQFF,TGTGCCAGCAGTGCCTACAATGAGCAGTTCTTC
medium-sized,.,TRBV7-9,TRBJ1-4,CASSHGGFEKLFF,TGTGCCAGCAGCCATGGGGGATTCGAAAAACTGTTTTTT
few,.,TRBV19,TRBJ1-5,CASSSSGGWGQPQHF,TGTGCCAGTAGTTCCTCCGGGGGCTGGGGACAGCCCCAGCATTTT
.,.,TRBV21-1,TRBJ2-7,CASSTLAGARDEQYF,TGTGCCAGCAGCACCCTAGCGGGGGCGCGTGACGAGCAGTACTTC
.,.,TRBV20-1,TRBJ2-1,CSARVENEQFF,TGCAGTGCTAGAGTGGAGAATGAGCAGTTCTTC
few,.,TRBV7-9,TRBJ1-6,CASSLSGDRPSPLHF,TGTGCCAGCAGCTTATCAGGGGATCGGCCTTCACCCCTCCACTTT
few,.,TRBV20-1,TRBJ2-2,CSAYPGGSGELFF,TGCAGTGCCTACCCCGGAGGTTCTGGGGAGCTGTTTTTT
few,.,TRBV11-2,TRBJ2-1,CASSFFNEQFF,TGTGCCAGCAGCTTCTTTAATGAGCAGTTCTTC
.,.,TRBV4-1,TRBJ1-1,CASSPLQGQAEAFF,TGCGCCAGCAGCCCACTCCAGGGGCAGGCTGAAGCTTTCTTT
medium-sized,.,TRBV29-1,TRBJ1-3,CSVDLAGKGNTIYF,TGCAGCGTTGATCTAGCAGGAAAGGGAAACACCATATATTTT
medium-sized,.,TRBV27,TRBJ2-1,CASSEGVYNEQFF,TGTGCCAGCAGCGAGGGGGTATACAATGAGCAGTTCTTC
large,.,TRBV6-1,TRBJ2-5,CASRRGEWETQYF,TGTGCCAGCAGGCGCGGGGAATGGGAGACCCAGTACTTC
.,.,TRBV2,TRBJ1-4,CASFPGAPNEKLFF,TGTGCCAGCTTCCCGGGGGCACCTAATGAAAAACTGTTTTTT
medium-sized,TRBD2,TRBV18,TRBJ2-1,CASSPRGTSGYNEQFF,TGTGCCAGCTCACCAAGGGGGACTAGCGGGTACAATGAGCAGTTCTTC
.,.,TRBV7-9,TRBJ2-1,CASSSQREQFF,TGTGCCAGCAGCTCACAACGTGAGCAGTTCTTC
.,.,TRBV13,TRBJ2-5,CASSLDREETQYF,TGTGCCAGCAGCTTAGACAGGGAAGAGACCCAGTACTTC
.,.,TRBV4-2,TRBJ2-7,CASSQDGSYEQYF,TGTGCCAGCAGCCAAGATGGCTCCTACGAGCAGTACTTC
medium-sized,.,TRBV6-6,TRBJ1-2,CASTPTGGSYGYTF,TGTGCCAGCACCCCCACCGGCGGCTCCTATGGCTACACCTTC
.,.,TRBV5-5,TRBJ1-5,CASSSRGHQPQHF,TGTGCCAGCAGCTCCAGGGGCCATCAGCCCCAGCATTTT
few,.,TRBV19,TRBJ1-5,CASAIDGNQPQHF,TGTGCCAGTGCCATAGACGGCAATCAGCCCCAGCATTTT
.,.,TRBV6-1,TRBJ1-1,CASSYSIMDNMNTEAFF,TGTGCCAGCAGTTACTCCATAATGGACAACATGAACACTGAAGCTTTCTTT
medium-sized,TRBD2,TRBV6-5,TRBJ2-1,CASRTSGGYNEQFF,TGTGCCAGCAGGACTAGCGGGGGATACAATGAGCAGTTCTTC
.,TRBD1,TRBV4-1,TRBJ2-3,CASSLGRQGVSTDTQYF,TGCGCCAGCAGCCTAGGACGACAGGGGGTCAGCACAGATACGCAGTATTTT
.,TRBD1,TRBV20-1,TRBJ2-1,CSAGGGTGVNEQFF,TGCAGTGCCGGGGGGGGGACAGGGGTTAATGAGCAGTTCTTC
medium-sized,.,TRBV19,TRBJ2-6,CASRRTENSGANVLTF,TGTGCCAGTAGGCGGACAGAAAACTCTGGGGCCAACGTCCTGACTTTC
once,TRBD1,TRBV6-2/TRBV6-3,TRBJ1-1,CASIQQGDEAFF,TGTGCCAGCATTCAACAGGGGGATGAAGCTTTCTTT
medium-sized,.,TRBV19,TRBJ2-1,CASSIQLYNEQFF,TGTGCCAGTAGTATACAGTTGTACAATGAGCAGTTCTTC
medium-sized,.,TRBV27,TRBJ2-5,CASSFGQGKETQYF,TGTGCCAGCAGTTTCGGCCAGGGAAAAGAGACCCAGTACTTC
few,.,TRBV7-9,TRBJ1-2,CASSSGSTNYGYTF,TGTGCCAGCAGCTCGGGCTCCACTAACTATGGCTACACCTTC
.,TRBD1,TRBV5-5,TRBJ2-7,CASSLGQGPSYEQYF,TGTGCCAGCAGCTTGGGACAGGGGCCCTCCTACGAGCAGTACTTC
medium-sized,TRBD2,TRBV6-5,TRBJ2-1,CASSYSKGSSGGPGEQFF,TGTGCCAGCAGTTACTCGAAAGGCAGTAGCGGGGGACCGGGGGAGCAGTTCTTC
.,TRBD1,TRBV15,TRBJ1-2,CATSGTGQGSGYTF,TGTGCCACCAGCGGGACGGGACAGGGGTCTGGCTACACCTTC
.,.,TRBV6-1,TRBJ1-2,CASISGNWWDQDYGYTF,TGTGCCAGCATATCCGGGAATTGGTGGGACCAGGACTATGGCTACACCTTC
.,TRBD1,TRBV5-1,TRBJ2-5,CASSSDRLQETQYF,TGCGCCAGCAGCTCGGACAGGCTACAAGAGACCCAGTACTTC
large,.,TRBV6-1,TRBJ2-2,CASSQGPATGELFF,TGTGCCAGCAGCCAGGGCCCAGCCACCGGGGAGCTGTTTTTT
few,.,TRBV30,TRBJ1-3,CGGGGGANAGNTIYF,TGTGGGGGAGGAGGGGGGGCGAATGCTGGAAACACCATATATTTT
few,TRBD1,TRBV20-1,TRBJ1-5,CSAGTGTMPQHF,TGCAGTGCAGGGACAGGGACAATGCCCCAGCATTTT
few,TRBD2,TRBV11-2,TRBJ2-5,CASSIGATSGRGETQYF,TGTGCCAGCAGCATCGGGGCCACTAGCGGGAGGGGAGAGACCCAGTACTTC
.,TRBD2,TRBV14,TRBJ2-1,CASGQERGGGTSFNNEQFF,TGTGCCAGCGGCCAAGAAAGGGGAGGGGGGACTAGTTTCAACAATGAGCAGTTCTTC
few,TRBD2,TRBV6-1,TRBJ2-2,CASSALAGGPDTGELFF,TGTGCCAGCAGTGCACTAGCGGGGGGGCCGGACACCGGGGAGCTGTTTTTT
medium-sized,TRBD2,TRBV30,TRBJ2-5,CAWNRVEGGETQYF,TGTGCCTGGAATCGAGTGGAGGGAGGGGAGACCCAGTACTTC
medium-sized,TRBD1,TRBV5-1,TRBJ1-1,CASSYRTGANTEAFF,TGCGCCAGCAGCTACCGGACAGGCGCGAACACTGAAGCTTTCTTT
.,.,TRBV27,TRBJ2-7,CASSLLTGISKGEQYF,TGTGCCAGCAGTCTCCTCACCGGGATTAGTAAAGGGGAGCAGTACTTC
medium-sized,.,TRBV6-5,TRBJ1-2,CASREQGLAGGYTF,TGTGCCAGCAGAGAACAGGGTTTAGCGGGAGGCTACACCTTC
.,TRBD1,TRBV12-3/TRBV12-4,TRBJ1-6,CASSPGQSYSPLHF,TGTGCCAGCAGCCCGGGACAGTCTTATTCACCCCTCCACTTT
.,.,TRBV6-6,TRBJ1-5,CASSYSGSKLNQPQHF,TGTGCCAGCAGTTACTCCGGGTCTAAACTCAATCAGCCCCAGCATTTT
few,.,TRBV20-1,TRBJ2-3,CSAREGGTGTQYF,TGCAGTGCTAGAGAAGGTGGGACTGGTACGCAGTATTTT
few,.,TRBV7-9,TRBJ1-2,CASRKGLNYGYTF,TGTGCCAGCAGAAAAGGGTTGAACTATGGCTACACCTTC